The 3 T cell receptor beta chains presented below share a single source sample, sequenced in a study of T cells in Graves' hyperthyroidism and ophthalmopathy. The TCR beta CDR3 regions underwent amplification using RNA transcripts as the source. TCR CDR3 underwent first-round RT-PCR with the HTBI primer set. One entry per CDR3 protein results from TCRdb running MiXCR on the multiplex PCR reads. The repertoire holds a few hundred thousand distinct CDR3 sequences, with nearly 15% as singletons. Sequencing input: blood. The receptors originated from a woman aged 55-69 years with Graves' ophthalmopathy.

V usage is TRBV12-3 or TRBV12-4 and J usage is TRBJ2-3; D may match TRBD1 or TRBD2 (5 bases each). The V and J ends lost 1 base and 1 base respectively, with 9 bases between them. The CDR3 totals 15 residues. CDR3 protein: CASSLGTGRTDTQYF. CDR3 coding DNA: TGTGCCAGCAGTTTAGGCACGGGGCGCACAGATACGCAGTATTTT.

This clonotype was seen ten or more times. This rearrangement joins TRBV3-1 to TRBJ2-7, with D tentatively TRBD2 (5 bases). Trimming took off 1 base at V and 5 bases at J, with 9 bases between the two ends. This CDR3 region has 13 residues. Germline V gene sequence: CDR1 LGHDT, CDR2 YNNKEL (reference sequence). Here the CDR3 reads CASSQVTGNEQYF. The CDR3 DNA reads TGTGCCAGCAGCCAAGTAACCGGGAACGAGCAGTACTTC.

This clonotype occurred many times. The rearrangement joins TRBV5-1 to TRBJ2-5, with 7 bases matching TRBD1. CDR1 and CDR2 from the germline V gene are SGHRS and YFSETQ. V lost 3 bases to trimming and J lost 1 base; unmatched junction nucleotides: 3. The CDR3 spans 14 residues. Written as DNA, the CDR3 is TGCGCCAGCAGCTCCACAGGGGCCCAAGAGACCCAGTACTTC. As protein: CASSSTGAQETQYF.